These 7 T cell receptor beta chains were sequenced from one sample in a study of blood T cell repertoires in COVID-19. The method was immunoSEQ multiplex PCR; TCRdb's version includes in-frame clones alone and lacks a portion of them. Here the sample spans approximately 150,000 clones, approximately 89% being singletons. Sample: peripheral blood. All receptors derive from a human donor in a cohort sampled during active COVID-19.

The table lists this clone with a count of one. The chain combines TRBV29-1 with TRBJ1-4; no firm D call. V was shortened by 1 base and J by 6 bases, with 12 bases between the two germline ends. There are 14 residues in the CDR3. Germline V lookup: CDR1 SQVTM, CDR2 ANQGSEA. The DNA for the CDR3 is TGCAGCGTTGAAGGAGGATTGAGGGATGAAAAACTGTTTTTT. Its translation: CSVEGGLRDEKLFF.

The gene calls are TRBV7-9 and TRBJ1-1; 8 positions match TRBD1. CDR1 and CDR2 from the germline V gene are SEHNR and FQNEAQ (reference sequence). J gave up 2 bases and V 5 bases, and 7 bases lay outside the gene matches. The CDR3 covers 15 residues. The CDR3 loop is CASSSQTGANTEAFF. The CDR3 DNA is TGTGCCAGCAGCAGTCAGACAGGGGCCAACACTGAAGCTTTCTTT.

The V gene is TRBV29-1, the J gene TRBJ1-2, with 9 nucleotides matching TRBD1. The CDR3 loop spans 15 amino acids. V dropped 6 bases and J dropped 3; count of bases not matched to a gene: 11. Germline values: CDR1 SQVTM, CDR2 ANQGSEA. Written as DNA, the CDR3 is TGCAGCGTCCCGGGGACGGGACAGGGCGACTATGGCTACACCTTC. It encodes CSVPGTGQGDYGYTF.

This clone has just one count. This rearrangement joins TRBV6-1 to TRBJ2-2; D remains ambiguous. The CDR3 spans 15 residues. Trimming shortened V by 1 base and J by 0 bases, and 6 bases separated the two germline ends. The germline V gene has CDR1 MNHNS and CDR2 SASEGT. This chain's CDR3 is CASSEDLANTGELFF. The CDR3 nucleotides are TGTGCCAGCAGTGAAGATCTAGCGAACACCGGGGAGCTGTTTTTT.

The gene calls are TRBV18 and TRBJ1-6; possible D gene TRBD1, 6 bases. The CDR3 consists of 16 residues. Germline V gene data show CDR1 as KGHSH and CDR2 as LQKENI. V was trimmed by 3 bases and J by 7 bases, leaving 16 bases between them. The CDR3 loop is CASSPIGQQKNSPLHF. CDR3 DNA sequence: TGTGCCAGCTCACCTATAGGACAGCAGAAGAATTCACCCCTCCACTTT.

This chain connects TRBV5-8 to TRBJ1-6; a weak D match, TRBD1 (6 bases). Germline CDR1 and CDR2: SGHTS and YDEGEE. Trimming left V 4 bases short and J 5 bases short, with 19 bases between. The CDR3 consists of 17 residues. CDR3 nucleotide sequence: TGTGCCAGCAGCCGCACGTTTGGGGGGGCGGATAATTCACCCCTCCACTTT. Translated, it gives CASSRTFGGADNSPLHF.

The V and J genes are TRBV4-1 and TRBJ1-5, with 11 positions matching TRBD1. The CDR3 totals 20 residues. The V gene's germline CDR1 is MGHRA and CDR2 YSYEKL. The ends lost 4 bases at V and 6 bases at J; junction bases unmatched: 20. The CDR3 bases are TGCGCCAGCAGCCGAACCGTTAAATACCCGGGACAGGGGGTCGGTCAGCCCCAGCATTTT. As protein: CASSRTVKYPGQGVGQPQHF.